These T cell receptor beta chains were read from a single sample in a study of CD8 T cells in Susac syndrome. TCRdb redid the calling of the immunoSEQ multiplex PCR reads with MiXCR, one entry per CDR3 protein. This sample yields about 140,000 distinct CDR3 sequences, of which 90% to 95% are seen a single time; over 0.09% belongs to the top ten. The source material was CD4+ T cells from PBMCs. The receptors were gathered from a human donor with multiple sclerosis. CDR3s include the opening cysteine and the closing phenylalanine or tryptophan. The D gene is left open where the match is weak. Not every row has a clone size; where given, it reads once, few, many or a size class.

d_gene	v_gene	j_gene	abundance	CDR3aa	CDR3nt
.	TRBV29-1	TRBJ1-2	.	CSVEERGNYGYTF	TGCAGCGTTGAAGAACGGGGTAACTATGGCTACACCTTC
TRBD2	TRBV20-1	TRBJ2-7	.	CSARDARGGTYEQYF	TGCAGTGCTAGAGATGCGCGGGGGGGGACATACGAGCAGTACTTC
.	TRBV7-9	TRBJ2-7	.	CASSFQRGEQYF	TGTGCCAGCAGCTTCCAGAGAGGCGAGCAGTACTTC
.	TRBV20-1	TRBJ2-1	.	CSAPEYNEQFF	TGCAGTGCACCTGAGTACAATGAGCAGTTCTTC
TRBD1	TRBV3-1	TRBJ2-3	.	CASSQPTGKADTQYF	TGTGCCAGCAGCCAACCGACAGGGAAGGCAGATACGCAGTATTTT
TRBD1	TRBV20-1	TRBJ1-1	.	CSARTHRGRDEAFF	TGCAGTGCTCGCACCCACAGGGGGCGGGATGAAGCTTTCTTT
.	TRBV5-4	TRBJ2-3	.	CASSDGSSTDTQYF	TGTGCCAGCAGTGACGGTTCTAGCACAGATACGCAGTATTTT
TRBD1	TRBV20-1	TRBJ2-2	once	CSARPGQGLTGELFF	TGCAGTGCGCGTCCCGGACAGGGTCTTACCGGGGAGCTGTTTTTT
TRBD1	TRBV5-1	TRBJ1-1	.	CASSRDRVQKNTEAFF	TGCGCCAGTTCCCGGGACAGGGTACAAAAGAACACTGAAGCTTTCTTT
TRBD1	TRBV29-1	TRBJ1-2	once	CSVWDRGFGYGYTF	TGCAGCGTTTGGGACAGGGGGTTTGGCTATGGCTACACCTTC
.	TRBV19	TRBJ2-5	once	CASSMGTKTETQYF	TGTGCCAGTAGTATGGGTACGAAGACGGAGACCCAGTACTTC
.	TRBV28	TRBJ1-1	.	CASQTDWGLSEAFF	TGTGCCAGCCAAACAGATTGGGGGCTCTCTGAAGCTTTCTTT
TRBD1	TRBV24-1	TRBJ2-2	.	CATSGTDTGELFF	TGTGCCACCAGCGGGACAGACACCGGGGAGCTGTTTTTT
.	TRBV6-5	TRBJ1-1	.	CASRENRDTEAFF	TGTGCCAGCAGGGAGAACAGGGACACTGAAGCTTTCTTT
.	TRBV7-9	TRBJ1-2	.	CASSDTTLGGYTF	TGTGCCAGCAGCGATACGACACTCGGAGGCTACACCTTC
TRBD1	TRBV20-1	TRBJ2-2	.	CSAKRTGRMGGELFF	TGCAGTGCCAAGCGGACAGGGAGAATGGGCGGGGAGCTGTTTTTT
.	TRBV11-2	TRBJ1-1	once	CASSLGQTNTEAFF	TGTGCCAGCAGCTTAGGGCAGACTAACACTGAAGCTTTCTTT
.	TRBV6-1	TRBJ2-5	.	CASSPRSAQETQYF	TGTGCCAGCAGTCCCCGCTCGGCGCAAGAGACCCAGTACTTC
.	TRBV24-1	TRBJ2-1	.	CATSGLPDGVLHGEQFF	TGTGCCACCAGTGGACTCCCGGACGGTGTTCTACATGGTGAGCAGTTCTTC
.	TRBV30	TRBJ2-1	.	CAWSSSYNEQFF	TGTGCCTGGAGCAGCTCCTACAATGAGCAGTTCTTC
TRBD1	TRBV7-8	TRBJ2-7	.	CASSLVGQGADEQYF	TGTGCCAGCAGCTTAGTGGGGCAGGGGGCCGACGAGCAGTACTTC
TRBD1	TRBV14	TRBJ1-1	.	CASSQRTGRNTEAFF	TGTGCCAGCAGCCAGAGGACAGGAAGGAACACTGAAGCTTTCTTT
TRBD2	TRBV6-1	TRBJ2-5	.	CASRLPGLAGKETQYF	TGTGCCAGCAGGCTACCAGGACTAGCGGGGAAAGAGACCCAGTACTTC
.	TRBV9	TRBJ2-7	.	CASSVAGADYEQYF	TGTGCCAGCAGCGTAGCGGGGGCGGACTACGAGCAGTACTTC
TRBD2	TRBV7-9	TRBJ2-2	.	CATSLAGGGGELFF	TGTGCCACCTCGCTAGCGGGAGGTGGCGGGGAGCTGTTTTTT
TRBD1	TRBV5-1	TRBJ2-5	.	CASSSGTEGGTQYF	TGCGCCAGCAGCTCCGGGACAGAAGGAGGGACCCAGTACTTC
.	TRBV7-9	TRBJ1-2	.	CASSPRLGPNYGYTF	TGTGCCAGCAGCCCCCGCCTGGGACCTAACTATGGCTACACCTTC
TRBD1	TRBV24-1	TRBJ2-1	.	CATGQGAQDEQFF	TGTGCCACAGGACAGGGGGCGCAGGATGAGCAGTTCTTC
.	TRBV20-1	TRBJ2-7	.	CSARLDSPQQYF	TGCAGTGCTAGGCTGGACAGTCCCCAGCAGTACTTC
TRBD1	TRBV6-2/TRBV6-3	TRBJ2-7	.	CASTLPGQGTSYEQYF	TGTGCCAGCACCCTACCGGGACAGGGGACCTCCTACGAGCAGTACTTC